This T cell receptor (beta chain) emerged from a study of T cell responses to AZD1222 COVID-19 vaccine. General study points: Unmutated regions of variants are reportedly targeted by nearly half of spike-specific TCRs.

The CDR3 runs to 12 residues. For this clone: As yet, its antigen is unknown.

Assay used: immunoSEQ multiplex PCR; TCRdb lists only in-frame clones, some missing. The data hold about 180,000 clones, with around 90% observed a single time. This clonotype was sampled from an adult who received the AZD1222 COVID-19 vaccine. The gene calls are TRBV21-1 and TRBJ1-4. TRBV21-1 is labeled a pseudogene. This specimen was peripheral blood, taken 28 days after the second AZD1222 dose. CDR3 region: CASGRGGEKLFF. CDR3 sequence (DNA): TGTGCCAGCGGCCGAGGAGGGGAAAAACTGTTTTTT.